One sample yielded the 14 T cell receptor beta chains listed below, sequenced in a study of PD-L1 blockade in urothelial cancer. Using immunoSEQ multiplex PCR, the repertoire was profiled, and TCRdb retains in-frame clones only, with some absent. The table records 45,000 or so clones, around 80% of them present only once. The sample in question was PBMCs, obtained around atezolizumab (anti-PD-L1) treatment. Receptors originate from an older man with urothelial cancer.

V is TRBV11-3 and J is TRBJ2-7; 8 nucleotides line up with TRBD1. Germline V CDR1 and CDR2: SGHNT, YENEEA. CDR3 length: 16 residues. With 5 bases clipped from V and 0 bases from J, the junction kept 9 bases outside the gene matches. In DNA form, the CDR3 reads TGTGCCAGCAGCCCGATACGGGACAGGAGCTCCTACGAGCAGTACTTC. This encodes CASSPIRDRSSYEQYF. Based on the CDR3 plus reference TRBV11-3 and TRBJ2-7, the full variable domain is EAGVVQSPRYKIIEKKQPVAFWCNPISGHNTLYWYLQNLGQGPELLIRYENEEAVDDSQLPKDRFSAERLKGVDSTLKIQPAELGDSAVYLCASSPIRDRSSYEQYFGPGTRLTVT.

The chain recombines TRBV9 with TRBJ2-1, with unresolved D. The length of the CDR3 is 16 residues. Germline CDR1 and CDR2: SGDLS and YYNGEE. V was trimmed by 3 bases and J by 0 bases, leaving 13 bases between them. The CDR3 loop is CASSGRFLSSYNEQFF. The CDR3 nucleotides read TGTGCCAGCAGCGGCAGGTTCCTGAGCTCCTACAATGAGCAGTTCTTC.

V is TRBV19 and J is TRBJ1-2, with TRBD1 matching 12 bases. This CDR3 region has 13 residues. Trimming at V came to 6 bases and at J to 7 bases, leaving 3 bases not matched to a gene. From germline, CDR1 is LNHDA and CDR2 SQIVND (reference sequence). The CDR3: CASRGQGAPGYTF. CDR3 sequence (DNA): TGTGCCAGTAGGGGACAGGGGGCGCCTGGCTACACCTTC.

The rearrangement links TRBV6-4 to TRBJ2-3; the match to TRBD2 covers 10 bases. Trimming at V came to 4 bases and at J to 5 bases, leaving 6 bases not matched to a gene. Germline V CDR1 and CDR2: MRHNA, SNTAGT. The CDR3 loop spans 15 amino acids. This chain's CDR3 is CASSALAGALDTQYF. The CDR3 bases are TGTGCCAGCAGTGCGCTAGCGGGAGCTTTAGATACGCAGTATTTT.

The rearrangement joins TRBV9 to TRBJ2-1; 7 nucleotides line up with TRBD1. The germline V gene encodes CDR1 SGDLS and CDR2 YYNGEE. The junction had 3 bases not matched to a gene; V was cut back by 0 bases and J by 6 bases. The CDR3 covers 14 residues. The CDR3 bases are TGTGCCAGCAGCGTAGATGGGACAGCCAATGAGCAGTTCTTC. The encoded protein is CASSVDGTANEQFF.

The CDR3 nucleotides are TGTGCCAGCAGCCTCCAACCGGGAATGGGCACCATATATTTT. This encodes CASSLQPGMGTIYF. This chain connects TRBV7-8 to TRBJ1-3; D remains unclear. The CDR3 is 14 amino acids. The V end lost 5 bases, the J end lost 9 bases, and 17 bases lay between the germline ends. From germline, CDR1 is SGHVS and CDR2 FQNEAQ.

The chain recombines TRBV2 with TRBJ1-1; D is unclear. The V gene lost 5 bases and the J gene lost 0 bases, with 10 bases spanning the gap. The CDR3 is made up of 14 amino acids. Germline CDR1 SNHLY, CDR2 FYNNEI. This CDR3 reads CASSLRGMNTEAFF. CDR3 DNA: TGTGCCAGCAGTTTGAGAGGGATGAACACTGAAGCTTTCTTT.

This chain connects TRBV5-5 to TRBJ1-1; weak D call: TRBD1 (5 bases). Trimming left V 4 bases short and J 1 base short, with 11 bases between. CDR1 and CDR2 (germline): SGHKS, YYEKEE (reference sequence). The CDR3 sequence is 14 residues long. The CDR3 is CASSPRGGNTEAFF. The CDR3 DNA follows: TGTGCCAGCAGCCCTCGGGGGGGGAACACTGAAGCTTTCTTT.

The chain links TRBV19 to TRBJ2-1, with 7 bases fitting TRBD1. This CDR3 has 15 amino acids. Germline trimming cut 3 bases from V and 0 bases from J; bases unmatched to any gene: 2. The germline gives CDR1 LNHDA, CDR2 SQIVND (reference sequence). CDR3 residues: CASSIRGISYNEQFF. CDR3 sequence (DNA): TGTGCCAGTAGTATCAGGGGGATCTCCTACAATGAGCAGTTCTTC. The full variable domain, in which reference TRBV19 and TRBJ2-1 provide the parts outside the CDR3, is DGGITQSPKYLFRKEGQNVTLSCEQNLNHDAMYWYRQDPGQGLRLIYYSQIVNDFQKGDIAEGYSVSREKKESFPLTVTSAQKNPTAFYLCASSIRGISYNEQFFGPGTRLTVL.

This chain links TRBV27 with TRBJ1-5, with 7 nucleotides matching TRBD1. V was clipped by 2 bases and J by 7 bases; unmatched bases: 8. Germline CDR1 MNHEY, CDR2 SMNVEV (reference sequence). CDR3 length equals 15 residues. The CDR3 spells CASSLAGGHGQPQHF. The CDR3 DNA sequence: TGTGCCAGCAGTTTAGCAGGGGGTCATGGGCAGCCCCAGCATTTT.

The chain is built from TRBV5-1 and TRBJ1-2; no reliable D call. This CDR3 comprises 15 residues. Germline CDR1 and CDR2: SGHRS and YFSETQ. V shed 0 bases and J shed 2 bases, with 11 bases lying between them. CDR3 protein: CASSLELRRNYGYTF. In DNA, the CDR3 is TGCGCCAGCAGCTTGGAACTCAGGAGGAACTATGGCTACACCTTC.

The rearrangement links TRBV19 to TRBJ1-1; TRBD1 might be the D (6 bases). The germline V gene has CDR1 LNHDA and CDR2 SQIVND (reference sequence). Trimming removed 5 bases from V and 6 bases from J, with 13 bases in between. CDR3 length equals 13 residues. The chain's CDR3 is CASSQGLVSEAFF. CDR3 DNA: TGTGCCAGTAGTCAGGGGTTGGTTTCTGAAGCTTTCTTT.

The chain has TRBV5-1 and TRBJ1-2; the D gene is possibly TRBD1 (6 bases). V lost 2 bases, J lost 4 bases, and 15 bases lay in between. This CDR3 comprises 15 residues. The germline CDR1 and CDR2 sequences are SGHRS and YFSETQ. The CDR3 loop is CASSFDRTASYGYTF. The CDR3 region has the DNA TGCGCCAGCAGCTTTGACCGGACAGCGAGCTATGGCTACACCTTC.

This CDR3 reads CASSPPGRGSPLHF. The CDR3 DNA is TGTGCCAGCTCACCACCGGGGAGAGGCTCACCCCTCCACTTT. The chain recombines TRBV18 with TRBJ1-6; no reliable D call. The CDR3 totals 14 residues. From germline, CDR1 is KGHSH and CDR2 LQKENI. Trimming removed 0 bases at V and 10 bases at J, with 10 bases between.